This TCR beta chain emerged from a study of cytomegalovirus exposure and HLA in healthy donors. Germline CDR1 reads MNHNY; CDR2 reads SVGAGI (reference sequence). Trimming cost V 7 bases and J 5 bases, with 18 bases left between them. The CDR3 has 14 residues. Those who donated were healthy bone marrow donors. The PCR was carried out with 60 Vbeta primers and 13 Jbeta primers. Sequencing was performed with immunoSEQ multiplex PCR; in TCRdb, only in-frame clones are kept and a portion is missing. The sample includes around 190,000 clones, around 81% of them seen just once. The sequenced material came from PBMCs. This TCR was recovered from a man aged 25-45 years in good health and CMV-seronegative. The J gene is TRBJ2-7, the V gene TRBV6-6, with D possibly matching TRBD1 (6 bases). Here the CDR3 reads CASNKTGQGHEQYF. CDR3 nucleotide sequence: TGTGCCAGCAACAAAACAGGGCAAGGCCACGAGCAGTACTTC.